These 22 T cell receptor beta chains came from one sample sequenced in a study of breast tumors, draining lymph nodes, adjacent tissues. One entry per CDR3 protein results from TCRdb running MiXCR on the multiplex PCR reads. Counted here are around 130,000 distinct CDR3 sequences, 30% to 35% occurring once; the ten biggest clones make up 2% to 2.5%. Samples came from axillary lymph nodes draining the breast cancer. The sample comprised axillary lymph node tissue. The receptors were gathered from a female donor with breast cancer. Some clones in this sample may be carry-over from other donors' samples.

Worth noting for this clonotype: A read error is likely, as this CDR3 ends without the conserved phenylalanine or tryptophan. The rearrangement joins TRBV7-3 to TRBJ1-2; D is ambiguous. CDR1 is SGHTA, CDR2 FQGTGA, per germline. Trimming removed 2 bases from V and 6 bases from J, with 10 bases in between. The CDR3 is 13 amino acids. This CDR3 reads CASSLGQNNGYTL. The DNA of the CDR3 is TGTGCCAGCAGCTTAGGGCAGAACAATGGCTACACCCTC.

This clonotype was observed a few times. A much larger clone sits a single nucleotide away, making a read error possible. This chain links TRBV6-6 with TRBJ1-2, with a tentative D call TRBD1 (5 bases). The CDR3 length is 14 residues. The V and J ends lost 5 bases and 8 bases respectively, with 18 bases between them. Looked up from germline, CDR1 is MNHNY and CDR2 is SVGAGI (reference sequence). The CDR3, as DNA: TGTGCCAGCAGTCAGGCCAATGCAAGGGGCGGCTACACCTTC. Its translation: CASSQANARGGYTF.

Ten or more counts support this clonotype. A much bigger clone sits one base away, suggesting this may be a read error. The V gene is TRBV7-2, the J gene TRBJ2-5; D ambiguous. This CDR3 has 15 residues. Germline V gene sequence: CDR1 SGHTA, CDR2 FQGNSA. Here the CDR3 DNA reads TGTGCCAGCACTTCTCCAACCTTCGGGCAAGAGACCCAGCACTTC. It encodes CASTSPTFGQETQHF.

This clonotype occurred many times. The CDR3 region has the DNA TGTGCCAGCAGCCAACTTTCAGGAGGACAGCCCCAGCATTTT. Its protein product is CASSQLSGGQPQHF. This chain connects TRBV3-1 to TRBJ1-5; no clear D. The V gene's germline CDR1 is LGHDT and CDR2 YNNKEL (reference sequence). Trimming cost V 2 bases and J 7 bases, with 12 bases left between them. There are 14 residues in the CDR3.

This clonotype appeared many times. The J gene is TRBJ1-5, the V gene TRBV6-5; unclear D gene. V was pared by 6 bases and J by 6 bases, with 12 bases between. This CDR3 comprises 13 residues. Germline CDR1 is MNHEY and CDR2 is SVGAGI. CDR3 coding DNA: TGTGCCAGCAGCCGAGGGTCGACTCAGCCCCAGCATTTT. Residues: CASSRGSTQPQHF.

At least ten counts were recorded for this clonotype. The rearrangement joins TRBV28 to TRBJ1-6, with D maybe TRBD1 (6 bases). CDR3 length: 15 residues. Germline CDR1 and CDR2: MDHEN and SYDVKM. V was cut by 7 bases and J by 2 bases, with 12 bases left in between. The CDR3 protein is CASTAQGPYNSPLHF. The CDR3 DNA reads TGTGCCAGCACCGCACAGGGCCCCTATAATTCACCCCTCCACTTT.

This clonotype was counted ten times or more. The chain carries TRBV12-3 or TRBV12-4 and TRBJ2-5, with a possible D match to TRBD2 (6 bases). The CDR3 totals 11 residues. V lost 3 bases and J 12 bases, leaving 11 bases between the germline ends. This CDR3 is CASSFRLEKYF. CDR3 sequence (DNA): TGTGCCAGCAGTTTCCGACTAGAAAAGTACTTC.

This chain joins TRBV5-1 and TRBJ1-1; 8 bases match TRBD1. This CDR3 contains 16 residues. From germline, CDR1 is SGHRS and CDR2 YFSETQ. Trimming took 4 bases from V and 0 from J; bases not matched to a gene: 8. The CDR3 is CASSPSGGAMNTEAFF. In nucleotides, the CDR3 is TGCGCCAGCAGCCCTTCAGGGGGCGCAATGAACACTGAAGCTTTCTTT.

This chain joins TRBV29-1 and TRBJ1-2; TRBD1 aligns across 7 bases. V was pared by 4 bases and J by 1 base, with 3 bases of the junction left unmatched. Germline V gene data show CDR1 as SQVTM and CDR2 as ANQGSEA. This CDR3 has 13 amino acids. The CDR3 sequence is CSVGDSVNYGYTF. As DNA, the CDR3 is TGCAGCGTTGGGGACAGCGTTAACTATGGCTACACCTTC. Complete variable domain (other parts from reference TRBV29-1 and TRBJ1-2): SAVISQKPSRDICQRGTSLTIQCQVDSQVTMMFWYRQQPGQSLTLIATANQGSEATYESGFVIDKFPISRPNLTFSTLTVSNMSPEDSSIYLCSVGDSVNYGYTFGSGTRLTVV.

This clonotype was recorded at least ten times. The final CDR3 position lacks the conserved phenylalanine or tryptophan, pointing to a likely read error. The DNA is omitted, as the CDR3 cannot be located on it reliably, and the CDR3 follows TCRdb's listing. CDR3 loop: CASSKGDSSI. The chain joins TRBV27 to TRBJ1-4; the table's D call, TRBD1, has no DNA check behind it. CDR1 MNHEY and CDR2 SMNVEV come from the germline V gene (reference sequence). The CDR3 numbers 10 amino acids, ends counted.

This chain joins TRBV20-1 and TRBJ1-1; TRBD1 might be the D (5 bases). Trimming left V 2 bases short and J 1 base short, with 14 bases between. The CDR3 extends over 15 amino acids. Germline values: CDR1 DFQATT, CDR2 SNEGSKA (reference sequence). The CDR3 sequence: CSARRDSGGNTEAFF. Here the CDR3 DNA reads TGCAGTGCTAGAAGGGACTCCGGGGGGAACACTGAAGCTTTCTTT.

This clonotype was observed a few times. A much bigger clone sits one base away, suggesting this may be a read error. This chain connects TRBV5-1 to TRBJ2-1, with no clear D. The CDR3 runs 13 residues. Germline assignment: CDR1 SGHRS and CDR2 YFSETQ. The CDR3 region is CASSLEFGDDQFF. CDR3 DNA sequence: TGCGCCAGCAGCTTGGAGTTTGGGGATGACCAGTTCTTC.

The V call is TRBV25-1, the J call TRBJ1-2; 7 positions agree with TRBD1. J lost 3 bases, V lost 4 bases, and 11 bases had no gene match. The germline gives CDR1 MGHDK, CDR2 SYGVNS. This CDR3 contains 16 residues. The CDR3 is CASSAVGGRIYYGYTF. The CDR3 nucleotides read TGTGCCAGCAGTGCTGTAGGGGGCAGAATCTACTATGGCTACACCTTC.

This clonotype was counted at least ten times. A much larger clone sits a single nucleotide away, making a read error possible. The CDR3 does not end in the conserved phenylalanine or tryptophan, so this is likely a read error. This rearrangement joins TRBV9 to TRBJ2-5; D uncertain. This CDR3 is built from 13 residues. With 1 base removed from V and 1 base from J, the gap between germline ends came to 5 bases. Looked up from germline, CDR1 is SGDLS and CDR2 is YYNGEE. The CDR3 coding sequence is TGTGCCAGCAGCGTACAGTTCCAAGAGACCCAGTACTCC. This translates into CASSVQFQETQYS.

This clonotype was observed many times. This rearrangement joins TRBV3-1 to TRBJ2-2; D is ambiguous. The germline V and J ends were trimmed by 1 base and 0 bases, with 9 bases remaining between them. This CDR3 spans 16 amino acids. Per germline, CDR1 LGHDT and CDR2 YNNKEL (reference sequence). The CDR3 is CASSQGLGTNTGELFF. CDR3 nucleotide sequence: TGTGCCAGCAGCCAAGGGTTGGGCACGAACACCGGGGAGCTGTTTTTT.

This clonotype has at least ten counts. The chain joins TRBV12-3 or TRBV12-4 to TRBJ2-7; 7 bases agree with TRBD1. This CDR3 has 14 residues. J lost 0 bases, V lost 7 bases, and 6 bases had no gene match. Here the CDR3 reads CASKGGRSSYEQYF. CDR3 DNA: TGTGCCAGCAAAGGGGGCAGGAGCTCCTACGAGCAGTACTTC.

For this clonotype: A read error may explain this, as a much larger clone is one base away. The chain uses TRBV6-2 or TRBV6-3 and TRBJ2-3; a weak D match, TRBD2 (6 bases). Germline V lookup: CDR1 MNHEY, CDR2 SVGEGT. The CDR3 runs to 15 residues. DNA for the CDR3: TGTGCCAACAGTCCCCGTGGGGGACTGACAGATACGCAGTATTTT. Residues: CANSPRGGLTDTQYF.

This clonotype was recorded at least ten times. The chain employs TRBV5-6 and TRBJ2-1; D is unresolved. CDR3 length equals 10 residues. With 8 bases removed from V and 6 bases from J, the gap between germline ends came to 6 bases. The germline gives CDR1 SGHDT, CDR2 YYEEEE. CDR3 in amino acids: CASGRNEQFF. The CDR3 DNA is TGTGCCAGTGGACGCAATGAGCAGTTCTTC.

About this clonotype: A read error is possible here, since a much larger clone lies one base away. The gene calls are TRBV6-2 or TRBV6-3 and TRBJ2-1; 9 bases agree with TRBD1. The V gene end was trimmed by 4 bases and the J gene end by 6 bases; junction bases not matched to a gene: 10. The CDR3 runs 16 residues. Per the germline V gene, CDR1 is MNHEY and CDR2 is SVGEGT. The CDR3 coding sequence is TGTGCCAGCAGTTCTATCGGACAGGGGCAAGGCAATGAGCAGTTCTTC. Translating it yields CASSSIGQGQGNEQFF.

Ten or more counts support this clonotype. The rearrangement joins TRBV19 to TRBJ1-4; 12 bases map to TRBD1. The germline V gene encodes CDR1 LNHDA and CDR2 SQIVND (reference sequence). J lost 4 bases, V lost 4 bases, and 7 bases had no gene match. This CDR3 contains 17 residues. The CDR3 protein is CASSSRDRGRINEKLFF. The CDR3 nucleotides read TGTGCCAGTAGTAGCCGGGACAGGGGGCGGATTAATGAAAAACTGTTTTTT.

This clonotype appeared a single time. Sequence at one end of the junction differs from germline and may be a read error. The gene calls are TRBV20-1 and TRBJ2-1; D not resolved. Germline CDR1 DFQATT, CDR2 SNEGSKA (reference sequence). The CDR3 is made up of 11 amino acids. Here the CDR3 DNA reads TGCAGTGGACGAATAGCAAATGGGCAGTCCTTC. Translation: CSGRIANGQSF.

This clonotype was counted ten times or more. The chain links TRBV6-2 or TRBV6-3 to TRBJ1-2, with D maybe TRBD1 (6 bases). V lost 5 bases and J 8 bases, leaving 9 bases between the germline ends. Germline CDR1 is MNHEY and CDR2 is SVGEGT. The CDR3 sequence is 11 residues long. The CDR3: CASSHRVGYTF. The CDR3 region has the DNA TGTGCCAGCAGTCACAGGGTGGGCTACACCTTC.